This TCR beta chain was recovered during a study of blood T cell repertoires in COVID-19. Across the study: The United States, Italy and Spain supplied acute and convalescent COVID-19 samples.

This clone was detected only a few times. Generated by immunoSEQ multiplex PCR, the TCRdb table keeps only in-frame clones and is missing some. Of 400,000 or so clones in the sample, about nine tenths were seen once. Seattle patient enrollment occurred during active infection, with longitudinal follow-up thereafter. V lost 5 bases and J lost 0; bases outside the gene matches: 2. The germline V gene has CDR1 GTSNPN and CDR2 SVGIG (reference sequence). The CDR3 consists of 13 residues. This receptor was taken from a woman aged 40 to 50 with COVID-19, enrolled during active disease. Sequenced sample: peripheral blood. The chain links TRBV30 to TRBJ2-7, with TRBD2 matching 9 bases. CDR3 sequence (DNA): TGTGCCTGGCGACTAGCGGCCTCCTACGAGCAGTACTTC. Protein product: CAWRLAASYEQYF.